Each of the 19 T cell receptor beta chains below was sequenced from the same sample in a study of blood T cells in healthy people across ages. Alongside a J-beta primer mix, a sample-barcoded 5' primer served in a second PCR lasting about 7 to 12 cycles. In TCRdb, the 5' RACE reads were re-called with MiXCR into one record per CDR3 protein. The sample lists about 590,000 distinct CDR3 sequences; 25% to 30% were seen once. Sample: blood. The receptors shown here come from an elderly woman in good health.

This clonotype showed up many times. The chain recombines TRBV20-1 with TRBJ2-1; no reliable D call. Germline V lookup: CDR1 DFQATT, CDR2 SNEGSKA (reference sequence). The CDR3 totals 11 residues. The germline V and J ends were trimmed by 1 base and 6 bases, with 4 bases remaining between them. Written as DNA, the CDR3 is TGCAGTGCTAGAGGTCTCAATGAGCAGTTCTTC. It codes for CSARGLNEQFF.

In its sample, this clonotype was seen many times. The CDR3 region is CASTPGQGNEKLFF. Written as DNA, the CDR3 is TGTGCCAGCACCCCGGGACAGGGTAATGAAAAACTGTTTTTT. The chain employs TRBV12-3 or TRBV12-4 and TRBJ1-4, with TRBD1 identical over 9 bases. This CDR3 has 14 residues. J was trimmed by 4 bases and V by 7 bases; bases with no gene match: 4.

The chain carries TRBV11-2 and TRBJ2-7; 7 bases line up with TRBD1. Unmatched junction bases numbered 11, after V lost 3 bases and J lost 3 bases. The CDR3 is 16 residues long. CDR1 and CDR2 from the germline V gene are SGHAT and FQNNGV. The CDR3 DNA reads TGTGCCAGCAGCTTCCTTAGAGGGACAGTCTTCTACGAGCAGTACTTC. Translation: CASSFLRGTVFYEQYF.

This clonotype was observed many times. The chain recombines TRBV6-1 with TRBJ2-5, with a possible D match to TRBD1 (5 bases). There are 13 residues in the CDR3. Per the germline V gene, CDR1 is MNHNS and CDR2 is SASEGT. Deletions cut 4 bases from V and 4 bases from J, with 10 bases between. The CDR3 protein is CASSVRQTETQYF. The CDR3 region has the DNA TGTGCCAGCAGTGTAAGACAGACAGAGACCCAGTACTTC.

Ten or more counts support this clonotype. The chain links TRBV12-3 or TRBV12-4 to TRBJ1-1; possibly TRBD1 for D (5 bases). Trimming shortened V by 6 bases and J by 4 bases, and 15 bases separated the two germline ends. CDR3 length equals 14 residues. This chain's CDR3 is CASRLGRRSTEAFF. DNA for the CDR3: TGTGCCAGCAGATTGGGACGTAGGAGCACTGAAGCTTTCTTT.

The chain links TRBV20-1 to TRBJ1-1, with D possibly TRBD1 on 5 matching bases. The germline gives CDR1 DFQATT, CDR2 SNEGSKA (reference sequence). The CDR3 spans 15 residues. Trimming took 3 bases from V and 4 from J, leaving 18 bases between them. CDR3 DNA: TGCAGTGCTAGTATACCGGGACTGATGCTCACTGAAGCTTTCTTT. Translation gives CSASIPGLMLTEAFF.

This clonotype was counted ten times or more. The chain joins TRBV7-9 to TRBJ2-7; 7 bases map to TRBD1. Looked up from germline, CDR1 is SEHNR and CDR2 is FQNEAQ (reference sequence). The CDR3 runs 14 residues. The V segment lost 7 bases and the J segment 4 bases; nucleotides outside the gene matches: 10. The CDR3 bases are TGTGCCAGCACACAAGGGGGCAGGGGTTACGAGCAGTACTTC. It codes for CASTQGGRGYEQYF.

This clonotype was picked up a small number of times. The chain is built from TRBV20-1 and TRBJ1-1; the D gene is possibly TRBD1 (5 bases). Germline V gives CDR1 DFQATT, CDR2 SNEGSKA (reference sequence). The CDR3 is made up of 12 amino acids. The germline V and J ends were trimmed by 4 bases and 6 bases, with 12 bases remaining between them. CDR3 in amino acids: CSATFQGAEAFF. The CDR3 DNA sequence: TGCAGTGCTACCTTCCAGGGCGCTGAAGCTTTCTTT.

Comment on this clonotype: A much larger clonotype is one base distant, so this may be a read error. The DNA for the CDR3 is TGTGCCAGCAGCCTCCGGGGGGGGAACTATGACTACACCTTC. Translating it yields CASSLRGGNYDYTF. This chain connects TRBV7-2 to TRBJ1-2, with D possibly matching TRBD1 (5 bases). The CDR3 sequence is 14 residues long. Germline V gene sequence: CDR1 SGHTA, CDR2 FQGNSA.

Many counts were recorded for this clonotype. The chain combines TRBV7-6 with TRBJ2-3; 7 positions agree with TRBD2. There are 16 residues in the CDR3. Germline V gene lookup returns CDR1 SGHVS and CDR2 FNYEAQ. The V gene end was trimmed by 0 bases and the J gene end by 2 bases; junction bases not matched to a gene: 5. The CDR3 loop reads CASSLARGFTTDTQYF. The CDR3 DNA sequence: TGTGCCAGCAGCTTAGCGCGGGGGTTCACCACAGATACGCAGTATTTT.

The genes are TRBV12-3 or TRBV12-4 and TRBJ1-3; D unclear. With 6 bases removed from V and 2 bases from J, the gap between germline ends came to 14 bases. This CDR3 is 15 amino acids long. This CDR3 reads CASSPESRPGNTIYF. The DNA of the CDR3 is TGTGCCAGCAGCCCAGAGAGTCGTCCTGGAAACACCATATATTTT.

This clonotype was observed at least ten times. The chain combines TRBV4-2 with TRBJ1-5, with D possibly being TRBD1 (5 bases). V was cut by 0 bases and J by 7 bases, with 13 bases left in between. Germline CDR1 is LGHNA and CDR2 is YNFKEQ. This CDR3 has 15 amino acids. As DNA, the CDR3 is TGTGCCAGCAGCCAAGATAGGGGTCCAGGGCAGCCCCAGCATTTT. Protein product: CASSQDRGPGQPQHF.

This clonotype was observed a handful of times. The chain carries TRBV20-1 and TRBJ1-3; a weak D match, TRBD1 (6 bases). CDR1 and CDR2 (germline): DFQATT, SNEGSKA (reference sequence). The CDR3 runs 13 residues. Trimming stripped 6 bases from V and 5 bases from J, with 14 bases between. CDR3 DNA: TGCAGTGCCCGAGAAGGGGGTCGAAACACCATATATTTT. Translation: CSAREGGRNTIYF.

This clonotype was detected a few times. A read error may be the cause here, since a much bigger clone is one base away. The CDR3 DNA follows: TGCGCCAGCAGCGAAAGACTAGCGGGGGGCCAAGGTGAGCAGTACTTC. Amino acid sequence: CASSERLAGGQGEQYF. V and J are TRBV5-1 and TRBJ2-5; 13 bases agree with TRBD2. The V segment lost 4 bases and the J segment 11 bases; nucleotides outside the gene matches: 14. CDR3 length: 16 amino acids. Germline assignment: CDR1 SGHRS and CDR2 YFSETQ.

The CDR3 loop reads CASSLVRANVLTF. The CDR3 DNA reads TGTGCCAGCAGCTTGGTCCGTGCCAACGTCCTGACTTTC. This chain joins TRBV7-9 and TRBJ2-6; unclear D gene. V was cut by 3 bases and J by 7 bases, with 7 bases left in between. This CDR3 region has 13 residues. Looked up from germline, CDR1 is SEHNR and CDR2 is FQNEAQ (reference sequence). Based on the CDR3 plus reference TRBV7-9 and TRBJ2-6, the full variable domain is DTGVSQNPRHKITKRGQNVTFRCDPISEHNRLYWYRQTLGQGPEFLTYFQNEAQLEKSRLLSDRFSAERPKGSFSTLEIQRTEQGDSAMYLCASSLVRANVLTFGAGSRLTVL.

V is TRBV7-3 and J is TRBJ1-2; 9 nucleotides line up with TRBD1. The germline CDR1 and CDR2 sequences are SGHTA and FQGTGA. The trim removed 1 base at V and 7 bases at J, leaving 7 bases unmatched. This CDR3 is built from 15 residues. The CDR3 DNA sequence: TGTGCCAGCAGCTTAATGACAGGGGGTGGGGGTGGCTACACCTTC. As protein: CASSLMTGGGGGYTF.

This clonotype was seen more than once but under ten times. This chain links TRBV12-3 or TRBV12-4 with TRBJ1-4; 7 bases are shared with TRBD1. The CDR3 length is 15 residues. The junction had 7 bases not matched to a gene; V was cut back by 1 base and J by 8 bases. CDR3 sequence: CASSLEAGGSEKLFF. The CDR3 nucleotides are TGTGCCAGCAGTTTAGAGGCAGGGGGAAGCGAAAAACTGTTTTTT.

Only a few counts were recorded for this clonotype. CDR3 sequence: CASSSGQGPYQPQHF. Here the CDR3 DNA reads TGTGCCAGCAGCTCGGGACAGGGGCCCTATCAGCCCCAGCATTTT. The rearrangement uses TRBV12-3 or TRBV12-4 and TRBJ1-5, with 10 bases that match TRBD1. After removal of 6 bases from V and 5 bases from J, the junction contained 7 bases not matched to a gene. This CDR3 spans 15 amino acids.

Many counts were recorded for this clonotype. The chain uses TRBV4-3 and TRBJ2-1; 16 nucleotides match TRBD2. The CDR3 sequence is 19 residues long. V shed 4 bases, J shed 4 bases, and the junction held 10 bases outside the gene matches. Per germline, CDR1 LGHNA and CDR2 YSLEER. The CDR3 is CASSRHWGLAGGTYNEQFF. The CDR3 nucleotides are TGCGCCAGCAGCCGACATTGGGGACTAGCGGGGGGGACTTACAATGAGCAGTTCTTC.